This T cell receptor beta chain was retrieved from a study of T cell responses to AZD1222 COVID-19 vaccine. The overall study: Second-dose intervals of approximately 4 or approximately 12 weeks were pooled.

Study conclusions and caveats: Unmutated regions of variants are reportedly targeted by nearly half of spike-specific TCRs. With two AZD1222 doses given, Spike-specific TCR breadth and depth both rose. Of the AZD1222 recipients, only six or seven were seropositive at baseline.

V lost 2 bases to trimming and J lost 6 bases; unmatched junction nucleotides: 4. Germline lookup yields CDR1 SGHTS and CDR2 YDEGEE. This CDR3 has 14 amino acids. Only in-frame clones appear in the TCRdb table, and some are missing; sequencing was by immunoSEQ multiplex PCR. The table lists about 110,000 clones, around 89% of them singletons. On this clone: The antigen is unknown.

This chain connects TRBV5-8 to TRBJ1-1; 10 bases match TRBD1. This receptor was identified in an adult in good health. The specimen comprised peripheral blood, sampled on day 0 of AZD1222 vaccination. CDR3 DNA sequence: TGTGCCAGCAGCTTTGGGACAGGGGTCTCTGAAGCTTTCTTT. Protein: CASSFGTGVSEAFF.